The subject of this entry is one TCR beta chain. With 0 bases clipped from V and 3 bases from J, the junction kept 5 bases outside the gene matches. CDR3 size: 15 residues. Germline V gives CDR1 SGHKS, CDR2 YYEKEE (reference sequence). This entry comes from a study of T cell changes during pregnancy in multiple sclerosis. Measured with immunoSEQ multiplex PCR; TCRdb has only the in-frame clones, and not every one. Among about 73,000 clones listed, approximately 92% were seen once. The source material was peripheral blood, sampled in the second trimester of pregnancy. The clonotype originates from a female donor in good health, enrolled as a control in a pregnancy study. The chain uses TRBV5-5 and TRBJ1-2; 7 bases align to TRBD1. The CDR3: CASSLDRGVDYGYTF. The CDR3 coding sequence is TGTGCCAGCAGCTTGGACAGGGGTGTGGACTATGGCTACACCTTC.